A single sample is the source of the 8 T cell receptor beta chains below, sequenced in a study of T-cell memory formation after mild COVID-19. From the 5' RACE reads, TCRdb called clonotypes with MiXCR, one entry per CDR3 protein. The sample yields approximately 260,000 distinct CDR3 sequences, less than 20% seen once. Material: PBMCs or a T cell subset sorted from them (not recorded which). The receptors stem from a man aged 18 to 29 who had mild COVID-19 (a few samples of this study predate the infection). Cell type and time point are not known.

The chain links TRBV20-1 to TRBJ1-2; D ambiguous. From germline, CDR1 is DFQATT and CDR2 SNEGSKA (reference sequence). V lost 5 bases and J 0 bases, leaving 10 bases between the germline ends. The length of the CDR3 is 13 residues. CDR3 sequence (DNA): TGCAGTGCTGGGCCCCTAGCTAACTATGGCTACACCTTC. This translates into CSAGPLANYGYTF.

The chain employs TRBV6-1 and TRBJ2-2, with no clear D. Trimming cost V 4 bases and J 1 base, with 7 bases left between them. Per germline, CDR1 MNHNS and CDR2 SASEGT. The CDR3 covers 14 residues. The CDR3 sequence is CASSVLVNTGELFF. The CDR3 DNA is TGTGCCAGCAGTGTACTCGTGAACACCGGGGAGCTGTTTTTT.

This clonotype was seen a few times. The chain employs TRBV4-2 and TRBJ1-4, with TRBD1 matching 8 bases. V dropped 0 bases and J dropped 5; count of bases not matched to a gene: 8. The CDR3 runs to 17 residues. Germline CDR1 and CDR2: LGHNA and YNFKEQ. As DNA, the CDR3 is TGTGCCAGCAGCCAAGAGACGACCGGGACAGGAAATGAAAAACTGTTTTTT. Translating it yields CASSQETTGTGNEKLFF.

The CDR3 spells CASSQGPVNYGYTF. CDR3 nucleotide sequence: TGTGCCAGCAGCCAAGGTCCGGTTAACTATGGCTACACCTTC. J is TRBJ1-2 and V is TRBV4-2; D ambiguous. Germline-derived CDR1 and CDR2 are LGHNA and YNFKEQ. The germline V and J ends were trimmed by 1 base and 1 base, with 7 bases remaining between them. The CDR3 totals 14 residues.

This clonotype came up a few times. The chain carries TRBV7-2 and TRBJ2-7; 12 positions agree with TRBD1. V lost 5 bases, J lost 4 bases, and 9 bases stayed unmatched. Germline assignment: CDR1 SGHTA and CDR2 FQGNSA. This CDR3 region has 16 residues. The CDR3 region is CASSQAGGQGAYEQYF. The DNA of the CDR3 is TGTGCCAGCAGCCAAGCTGGGGGACAGGGGGCATACGAGCAGTACTTC.

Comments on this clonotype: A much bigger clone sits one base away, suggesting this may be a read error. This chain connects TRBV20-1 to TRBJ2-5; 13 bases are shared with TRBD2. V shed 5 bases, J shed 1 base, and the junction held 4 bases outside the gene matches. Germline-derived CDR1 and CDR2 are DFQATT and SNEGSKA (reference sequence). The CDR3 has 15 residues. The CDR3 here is CSADGTSGVQETQYF. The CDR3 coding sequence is TGCAGTGCTGATGGGACTAGCGGGGTCCAAGAGACCCAGTACTTC.

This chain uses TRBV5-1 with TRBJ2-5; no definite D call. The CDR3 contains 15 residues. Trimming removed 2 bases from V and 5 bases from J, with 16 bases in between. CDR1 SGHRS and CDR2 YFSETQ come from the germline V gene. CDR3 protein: CASSLGTPQRETQYF. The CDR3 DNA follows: TGCGCCAGCAGCTTAGGAACTCCCCAGAGGGAGACCCAGTACTTC.

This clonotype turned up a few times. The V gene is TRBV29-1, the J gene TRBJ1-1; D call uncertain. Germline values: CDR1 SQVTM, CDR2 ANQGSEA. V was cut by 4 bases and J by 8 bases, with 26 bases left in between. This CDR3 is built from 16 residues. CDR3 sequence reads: CSVAVSTVSKPFEAFF. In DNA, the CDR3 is TGCAGCGTTGCTGTATCTACCGTATCCAAACCCTTCGAAGCTTTCTTT. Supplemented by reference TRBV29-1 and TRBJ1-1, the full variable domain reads SAVISQKPSRDICQRGTSLTIQCQVDSQVTMMFWYRQQPGQSLTLIATANQGSEATYESGFVIDKFPISRPNLTFSTLTVSNMSPEDSSIYLCSVAVSTVSKPFEAFFGQGTRLTVV.